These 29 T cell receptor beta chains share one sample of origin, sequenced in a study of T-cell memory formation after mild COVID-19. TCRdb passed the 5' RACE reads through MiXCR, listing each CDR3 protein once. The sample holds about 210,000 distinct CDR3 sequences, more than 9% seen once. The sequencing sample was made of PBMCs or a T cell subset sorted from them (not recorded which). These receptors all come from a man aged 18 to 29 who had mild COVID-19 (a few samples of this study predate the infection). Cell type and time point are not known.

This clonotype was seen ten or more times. The CDR3 region is CASSPGQGREQYF. CDR3 DNA sequence: TGTGCCAGCAGCCCCGGACAGGGGAGGGAGCAGTACTTC. The chain couples TRBV7-2 to TRBJ2-7; TRBD1 agrees at 9 bases. J lost 7 bases, V lost 5 bases, and 6 bases had no gene match. CDR1 and CDR2 (germline): SGHTA, FQGNSA. The CDR3 consists of 13 residues.

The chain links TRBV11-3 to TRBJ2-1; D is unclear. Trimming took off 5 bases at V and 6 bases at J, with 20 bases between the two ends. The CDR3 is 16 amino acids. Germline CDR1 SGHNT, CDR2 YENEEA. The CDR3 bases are TGTGCCAGCAGCCGCGAAACCGGCCCTCTCGGCAATGAGCAGTTCTTC. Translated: CASSRETGPLGNEQFF.

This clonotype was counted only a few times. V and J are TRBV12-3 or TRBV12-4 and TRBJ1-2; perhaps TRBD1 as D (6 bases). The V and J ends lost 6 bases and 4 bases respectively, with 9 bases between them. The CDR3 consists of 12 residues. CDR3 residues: CASRPDSYGYTF. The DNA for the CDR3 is TGTGCCAGCAGACCGGACAGCTATGGCTACACCTTC.

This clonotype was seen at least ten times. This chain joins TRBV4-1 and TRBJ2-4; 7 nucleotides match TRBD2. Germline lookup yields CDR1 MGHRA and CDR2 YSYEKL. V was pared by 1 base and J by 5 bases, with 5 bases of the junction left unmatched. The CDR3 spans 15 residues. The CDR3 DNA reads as TGCGCCAGCAGCCAAGTGGCTAGCGGACAAAACATTCAGTACTTC. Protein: CASSQVASGQNIQYF.

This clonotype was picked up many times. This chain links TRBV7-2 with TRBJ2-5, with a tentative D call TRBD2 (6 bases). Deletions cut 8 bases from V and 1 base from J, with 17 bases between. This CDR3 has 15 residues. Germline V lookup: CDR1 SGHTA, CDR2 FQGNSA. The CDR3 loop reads CASSPAGYIQETQYF. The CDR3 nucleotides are TGTGCCAGCTCCCCCGCGGGGTATATCCAAGAGACCCAGTACTTC.

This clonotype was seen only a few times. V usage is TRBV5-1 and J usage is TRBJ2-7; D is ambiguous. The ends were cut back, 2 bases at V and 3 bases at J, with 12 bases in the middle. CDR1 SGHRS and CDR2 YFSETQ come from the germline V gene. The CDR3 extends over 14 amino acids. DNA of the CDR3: TGCGCCAGCAGCTTATCCGGGTTTCGCTACGAGCAGTACTTC. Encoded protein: CASSLSGFRYEQYF.

The CDR3 protein is CASSFGGGTGGSDTQYF. The CDR3, as DNA: TGTGCCAGCAGCTTCGGAGGCGGGACAGGGGGATCAGATACGCAGTATTTT. The V gene is TRBV7-9, the J gene TRBJ2-3; 11 nucleotides line up with TRBD1. CDR1 is SEHNR, CDR2 FQNEAQ, per germline (reference sequence). The CDR3 is 17 amino acids. V trimming: 3 bases; J trimming: 4 bases; junction bases outside the gene matches: 9.

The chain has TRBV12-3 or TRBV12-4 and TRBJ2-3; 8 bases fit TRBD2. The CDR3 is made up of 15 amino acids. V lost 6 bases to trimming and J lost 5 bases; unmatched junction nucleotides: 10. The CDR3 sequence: CASRHSSGGIDTQYF. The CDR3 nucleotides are TGTGCCAGCAGGCACTCGAGCGGGGGAATAGATACGCAGTATTTT.

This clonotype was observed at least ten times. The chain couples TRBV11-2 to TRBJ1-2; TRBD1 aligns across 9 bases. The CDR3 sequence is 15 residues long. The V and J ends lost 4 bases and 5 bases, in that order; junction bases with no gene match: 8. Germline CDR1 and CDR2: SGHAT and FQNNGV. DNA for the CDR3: TGTGCCAGCAGCTGGGGGGACAGGGTGATATATGGCTACACCTTC. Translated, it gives CASSWGDRVIYGYTF.

CDR3 sequence reads: CASSDYDEQFF. DNA for the CDR3: TGTGCCAGCAGTGACTATGATGAGCAGTTCTTC. The V gene is TRBV6-4, the J gene TRBJ2-1; D gene uncertain. The CDR3 is made up of 11 amino acids. Germline lookup yields CDR1 MRHNA and CDR2 SNTAGT. The germline V and J ends were trimmed by 1 base and 8 bases, with 3 bases remaining between them.

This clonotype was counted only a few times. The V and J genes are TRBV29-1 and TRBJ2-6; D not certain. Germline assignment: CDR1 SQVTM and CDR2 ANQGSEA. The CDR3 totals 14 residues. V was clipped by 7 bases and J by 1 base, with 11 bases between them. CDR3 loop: CSASIISGANVLTF. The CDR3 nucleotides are TGCAGCGCTAGTATTATTTCTGGGGCCAACGTCCTGACTTTC. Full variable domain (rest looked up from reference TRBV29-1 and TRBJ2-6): SAVISQKPSRDICQRGTSLTIQCQVDSQVTMMFWYRQQPGQSLTLIATANQGSEATYESGFVIDKFPISRPNLTFSTLTVSNMSPEDSSIYLCSASIISGANVLTFGAGSRLTVL.

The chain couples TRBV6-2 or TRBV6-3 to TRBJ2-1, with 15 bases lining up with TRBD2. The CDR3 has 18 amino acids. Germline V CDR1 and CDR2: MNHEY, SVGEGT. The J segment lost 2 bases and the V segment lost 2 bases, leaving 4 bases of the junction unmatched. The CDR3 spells CASSYPGLAGGPYNEQFF. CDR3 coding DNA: TGTGCCAGCAGTTACCCCGGACTAGCGGGGGGGCCCTACAATGAGCAGTTCTTC.

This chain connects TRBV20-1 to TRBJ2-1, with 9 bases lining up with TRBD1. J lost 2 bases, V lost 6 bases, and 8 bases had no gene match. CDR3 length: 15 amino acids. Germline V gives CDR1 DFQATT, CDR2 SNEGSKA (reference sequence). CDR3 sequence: CSAHLRDRAYNEQFF. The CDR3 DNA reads TGCAGTGCCCATCTCCGGGACAGGGCCTACAATGAGCAGTTCTTC.

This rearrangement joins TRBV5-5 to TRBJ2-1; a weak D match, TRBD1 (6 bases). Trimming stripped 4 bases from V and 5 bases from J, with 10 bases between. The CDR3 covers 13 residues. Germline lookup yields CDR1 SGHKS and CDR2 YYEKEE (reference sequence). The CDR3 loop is CASSGRTDNEQFF. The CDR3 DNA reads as TGTGCCAGCAGCGGACGGACAGACAATGAGCAGTTCTTC.

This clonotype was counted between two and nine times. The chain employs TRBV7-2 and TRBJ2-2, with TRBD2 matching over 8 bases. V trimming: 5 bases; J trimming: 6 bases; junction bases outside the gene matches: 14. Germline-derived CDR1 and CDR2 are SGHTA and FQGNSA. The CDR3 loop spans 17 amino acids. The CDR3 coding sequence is TGTGCCAGCAGCCTATCCCGGTGGCGGGGGGAGGCCGGGGAGCTGTTTTTT. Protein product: CASSLSRWRGEAGELFF. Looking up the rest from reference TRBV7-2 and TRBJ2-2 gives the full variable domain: GAGVSQSPSNKVTEKGKDVELRCDPISGHTALYWYRQSLGQGLEFLIYFQGNSAPDKSGLPSDRFSAERTGGSVSTLTIQRTQQEDSAVYLCASSLSRWRGEAGELFFGEGSRLTVL.

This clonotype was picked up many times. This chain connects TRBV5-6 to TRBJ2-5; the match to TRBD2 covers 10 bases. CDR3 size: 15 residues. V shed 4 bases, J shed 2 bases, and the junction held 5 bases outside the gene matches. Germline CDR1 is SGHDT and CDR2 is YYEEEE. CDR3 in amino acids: CASSLRLAGQETQYF. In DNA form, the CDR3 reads TGTGCCAGCAGCCTCCGACTAGCGGGTCAAGAGACCCAGTACTTC.

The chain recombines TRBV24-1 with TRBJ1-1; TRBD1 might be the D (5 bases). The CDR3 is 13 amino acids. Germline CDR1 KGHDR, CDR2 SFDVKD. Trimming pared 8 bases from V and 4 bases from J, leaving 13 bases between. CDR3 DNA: TGTGCCACCATGGGGGTTGGGGGCACTGAAGCTTTCTTT. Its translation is CATMGVGGTEAFF.

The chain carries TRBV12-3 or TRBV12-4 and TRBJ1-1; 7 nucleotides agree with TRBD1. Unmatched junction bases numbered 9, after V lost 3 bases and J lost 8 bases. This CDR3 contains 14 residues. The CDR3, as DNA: TGTGCCAGCAGTTTTACGGCCCAGGGACAGGAAGCTTTCTTT. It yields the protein CASSFTAQGQEAFF.

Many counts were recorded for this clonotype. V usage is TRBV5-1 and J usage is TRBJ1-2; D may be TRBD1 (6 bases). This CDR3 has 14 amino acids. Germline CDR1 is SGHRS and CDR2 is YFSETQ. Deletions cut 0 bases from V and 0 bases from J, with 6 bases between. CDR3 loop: CASSLDRANYGYTF. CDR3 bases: TGCGCCAGCAGCTTGGACAGGGCTAACTATGGCTACACCTTC.

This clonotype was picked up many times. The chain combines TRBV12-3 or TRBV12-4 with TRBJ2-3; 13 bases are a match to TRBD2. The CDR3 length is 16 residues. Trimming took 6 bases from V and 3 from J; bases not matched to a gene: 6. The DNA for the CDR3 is TGTGCCAGCAGGTCACGGACTAGCGGGGGAACAGATACGCAGTATTTT. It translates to CASRSRTSGGTDTQYF.

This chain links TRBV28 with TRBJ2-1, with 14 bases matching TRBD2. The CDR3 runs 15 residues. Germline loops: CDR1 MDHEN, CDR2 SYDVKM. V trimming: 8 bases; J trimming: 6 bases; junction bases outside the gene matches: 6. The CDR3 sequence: CASETSGGAPNEQFF. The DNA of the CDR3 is TGTGCCAGCGAGACTAGCGGGGGGGCCCCCAATGAGCAGTTCTTC.

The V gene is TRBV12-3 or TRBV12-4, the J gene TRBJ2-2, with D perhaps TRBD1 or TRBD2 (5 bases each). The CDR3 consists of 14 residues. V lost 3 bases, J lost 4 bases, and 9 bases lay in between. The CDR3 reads CASSFGTPTGELFF. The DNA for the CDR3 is TGTGCCAGCAGTTTCGGGACCCCCACCGGGGAGCTGTTTTTT.

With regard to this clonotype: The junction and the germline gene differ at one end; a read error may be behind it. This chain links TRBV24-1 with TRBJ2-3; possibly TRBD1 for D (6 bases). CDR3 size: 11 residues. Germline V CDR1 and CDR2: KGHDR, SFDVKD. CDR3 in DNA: TGTGCCACCAGTGATCAGGGGCCTACCCTCTTT. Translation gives CATSDQGPTLF.

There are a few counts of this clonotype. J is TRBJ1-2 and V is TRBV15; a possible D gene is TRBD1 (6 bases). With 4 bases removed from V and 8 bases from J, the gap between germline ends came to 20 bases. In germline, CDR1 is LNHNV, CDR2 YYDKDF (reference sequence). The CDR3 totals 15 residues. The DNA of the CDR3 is TGTGCCACCAGCATCAGGTCTTCGGGGGGCCGGGGCTACACCTTC. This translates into CATSIRSSGGRGYTF.

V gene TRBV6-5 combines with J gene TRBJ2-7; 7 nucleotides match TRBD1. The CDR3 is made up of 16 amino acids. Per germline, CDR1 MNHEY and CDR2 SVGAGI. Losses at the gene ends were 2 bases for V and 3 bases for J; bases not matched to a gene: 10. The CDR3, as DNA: TGTGCCAGCAGTTACGGCGTAGGGACAGCAAACTACGAGCAGTACTTC. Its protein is CASSYGVGTANYEQYF.

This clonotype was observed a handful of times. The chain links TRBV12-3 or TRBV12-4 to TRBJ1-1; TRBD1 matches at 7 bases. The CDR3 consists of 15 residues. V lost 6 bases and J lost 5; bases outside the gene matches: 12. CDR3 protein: CASSPTGSLATEAFF. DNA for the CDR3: TGTGCCAGCAGCCCGACAGGGTCCCTTGCAACTGAAGCTTTCTTT.

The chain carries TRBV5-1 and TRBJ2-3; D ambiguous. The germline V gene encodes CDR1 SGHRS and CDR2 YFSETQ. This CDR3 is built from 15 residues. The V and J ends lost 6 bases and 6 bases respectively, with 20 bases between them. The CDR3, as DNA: TGCGCCAGCAATCCCGCCCCGCCGATGGCGGATACGCAGTATTTT. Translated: CASNPAPPMADTQYF.

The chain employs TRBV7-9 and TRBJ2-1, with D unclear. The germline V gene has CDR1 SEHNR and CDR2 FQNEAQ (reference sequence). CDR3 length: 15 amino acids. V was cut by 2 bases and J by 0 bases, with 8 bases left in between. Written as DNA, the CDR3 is TGTGCCAGCAGCTTACTGGCCAGCTCCTACAATGAGCAGTTCTTC. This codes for CASSLLASSYNEQFF.

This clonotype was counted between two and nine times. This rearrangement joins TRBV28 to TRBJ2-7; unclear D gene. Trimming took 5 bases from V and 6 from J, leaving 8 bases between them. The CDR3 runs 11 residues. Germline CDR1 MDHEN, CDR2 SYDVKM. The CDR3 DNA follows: TGTGCCAGCAGTGGACGTTTCGAGCAGTACGTC. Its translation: CASSGRFEQYV.